This entry lists 14 T cell receptor beta chains sequenced from one sample in a study of shared clonotypes between healthy human individuals. The assay was immunoSEQ multiplex PCR, and TCRdb's table has in-frame clones only and misses some. The sample has about 980,000 clones; 70% to 85% are singletons. Sample: memory CD4+ T cells sorted from blood. The subset here: CD45RA-negative fraction. The source is a man between 18 and 29 years old in good health.

The rearrangement joins TRBV7-9 to TRBJ2-3; D call uncertain. The ends were cut back, 4 bases at V and 10 bases at J, with 21 bases in the middle. The CDR3 loop spans 15 amino acids. Per the germline V gene, CDR1 is SEHNR and CDR2 is FQNEAQ (reference sequence). The DNA for the CDR3 is TGTGCCAGCAGCTCATACAGAGAGTCGCCGTTAGCGCAGTATTTT. Translation: CASSSYRESPLAQYF.

This sequence joins TRBV7-2 and TRBJ2-1, with TRBD2 identical over 14 bases. The germline CDR1 and CDR2 sequences are SGHTA and FQGNSA. The CDR3 consists of 18 residues. V gave up 5 bases and J gave up 2 bases; unmatched junction bases: 8. CDR3 sequence (DNA): TGTGCCAGCAGCCTGGGACTAGCGGGAGTGGTCACCTACAATGAGCAGTTCTTC. Translation gives CASSLGLAGVVTYNEQFF.

This chain links TRBV6-6 with TRBJ1-6; the match to TRBD1 covers 7 bases. The CDR3 consists of 16 residues. Germline-derived CDR1 and CDR2 are MNHNY and SVGAGI (reference sequence). V was clipped by 2 bases and J by 7 bases; unmatched bases: 8. The CDR3 nucleotides read TGTGCCAGCAGTTACAGCCAGGGACAGCCCAATTCACCCCTCCACTTT. It codes for CASSYSQGQPNSPLHF.

The CDR3 sequence: CATRGPWATNEKLFF. The CDR3 DNA reads as TGTGCCACACGGGGCCCTTGGGCGACTAATGAAAAACTGTTTTTT. The chain recombines TRBV19 with TRBJ1-4, with D possibly being TRBD1 (5 bases). The CDR3 runs 15 residues. The germline gives CDR1 LNHDA, CDR2 SQIVND (reference sequence). V was pared by 10 bases and J by 2 bases, with 17 bases between.

This chain connects TRBV5-6 to TRBJ2-5, with D perhaps matching TRBD1 or TRBD2 (5 bases each). The length of the CDR3 is 14 residues. V dropped 3 bases and J dropped 1 base, with 10 bases sitting between them. Germline-derived CDR1 and CDR2 are SGHDT and YYEEEE. The CDR3 nucleotides are TGTGCCAGCAGCTCAAAGGGGACCCAAGAGACCCAGTACTTC. Translating it yields CASSSKGTQETQYF.

V gene TRBV18 combines with J gene TRBJ2-1; 7 bases are shared with TRBD1. CDR1 is KGHSH and CDR2 is LQKENI in the germline V gene. V was clipped by 3 bases and J by 5 bases; unmatched bases: 10. This CDR3 region has 16 residues. CDR3 sequence reads: CASSPQPGQPNNEQFF. The CDR3 region has the DNA TGTGCCAGCTCACCCCAACCGGGACAGCCGAACAATGAGCAGTTCTTC.

V is TRBV5-1 and J is TRBJ1-1, with TRBD1 identical over 7 bases. This CDR3 has 15 residues. Trimming removed 4 bases from V and 1 base from J; junction bases left unmatched: 7. The germline gives CDR1 SGHRS, CDR2 YFSETQ. The CDR3: CASSPSGTANTEAFF. The CDR3 DNA follows: TGCGCCAGCAGCCCGTCTGGGACAGCGAACACTGAAGCTTTCTTT.

This clone was observed a handful of times. This sample includes further DNA sequences coding for the same CDR3. The chain combines TRBV2 with TRBJ2-7; D uncertain. The V gene lost 4 bases and the J gene lost 0 bases, with 10 bases spanning the gap. The CDR3 totals 14 residues. Germline V gene data show CDR1 as SNHLY and CDR2 as FYNNEI. CDR3: CASSVGQVSYEQYF. In DNA, the CDR3 is TGTGCCAGCAGTGTAGGGCAGGTCTCCTACGAGCAGTACTTC.

The V gene is TRBV18, the J gene TRBJ2-5, with TRBD1 matching 8 bases. The trim removed 4 bases at V and 4 bases at J, leaving 5 bases unmatched. The CDR3 contains 14 residues. The germline V gene has CDR1 KGHSH and CDR2 LQKENI. The CDR3, as DNA: TGTGCCAGCTCACGACAGGGGCTAGGAGAGACCCAGTACTTC. Translated, it gives CASSRQGLGETQYF. Full variable domain (missing parts from reference TRBV18 and TRBJ2-5): NAGVMQNPRHLVRRRGQEARLRCSPMKGHSHVYWYRQLPEEGLKFMVYLQKENIIDESGMPKERFSAEFPKEGPSILRIQQVVRGDSAAYFCASSRQGLGETQYFGPGTRLLVL.

The chain couples TRBV5-6 to TRBJ1-3, with D possibly being TRBD1 (5 bases). CDR1 is SGHDT, CDR2 YYEEEE, per germline. V was clipped by 1 base and J by 1 base, with 15 bases between them. This CDR3 spans 17 amino acids. The CDR3 nucleotides are TGTGCCAGCAGCTTGTGGATCGATGGACATTCTGGAAACACCATATATTTT. Translated: CASSLWIDGHSGNTIYF. The full variable domain, its missing parts supplied by reference TRBV5-6 and TRBJ1-3, is DAGVTQSPTHLIKTRGQQVTLRCSPKSGHDTVSWYQQALGQGPQFIFQYYEEEERQRGNFPDRFSGHQFPNYSSELNVNALLLGDSALYLCASSLWIDGHSGNTIYFGEGSWLTVV.

The genes are TRBV30 and TRBJ2-7, with 8 bases matching TRBD1. V trimming: 5 bases; J trimming: 1 base; junction bases outside the gene matches: 4. CDR1 GTSNPN and CDR2 SVGIG come from the germline V gene (reference sequence). The CDR3 loop spans 13 amino acids. The CDR3 DNA follows: TGTGCCTGGTCGACAGGGGCTTCCTACGAGCAGTACTTC. Translated, it gives CAWSTGASYEQYF.

The V gene is TRBV30, the J gene TRBJ2-1; D not resolved. Germline-derived CDR1 and CDR2 are GTSNPN and SVGIG (reference sequence). There are 13 residues in the CDR3. Trimming left V 3 bases short and J 9 bases short, with 15 bases between. CDR3 DNA sequence: TGTGCCTGGAGGCCCGTTAATAGCCTTGAGCAGTTCTTC. It is translated as CAWRPVNSLEQFF.

The V and J genes are TRBV4-1 and TRBJ2-1; possibly TRBD2 for D (6 bases). V was trimmed by 1 base and J by 0 bases, leaving 10 bases between them. The germline gives CDR1 MGHRA, CDR2 YSYEKL. The CDR3 is made up of 16 amino acids. The CDR3 DNA follows: TGCGCCAGCAGCCAAGTCGGGGGAAGCTCCTACAATGAGCAGTTCTTC. As protein: CASSQVGGSSYNEQFF.

The chain links TRBV18 to TRBJ1-5; weak D call: TRBD1 (6 bases). The CDR3 has 15 amino acids. The V end lost 6 bases, the J end lost 0 bases, and 12 bases lay between the germline ends. Germline-derived CDR1 and CDR2 are KGHSH and LQKENI. CDR3 in DNA: TGTGCCAGCTCCGCCGGGACACCTAGCAATCAGCCCCAGCATTTT. Protein sequence: CASSAGTPSNQPQHF.